This T cell receptor beta chain was observed in a study of blood T cells in healthy people across ages. Study outcomes and limitations: A greater number of naive CD4+ cells and higher diversity distinguished long-lived donors from aged donors.

In regard to this clonotype: The antigen is unknown.

V was trimmed by 1 base and J by 4 bases, leaving 10 bases between them. Germline-derived CDR1 and CDR2 are SGHTA and FQGNSA. This CDR3 is built from 14 residues. Together with a sample-barcoded 5' primer, a J-beta primer mix was included in a second PCR lasting roughly 7 to 11 cycles. No fewer than 3 million CDR3-containing paired-end reads came from each sample. TCRdb re-analysed the 5' RACE reads in MiXCR, keeping a single row per CDR3 protein. The sample lists 1.8 million or so distinct CDR3 sequences; around 40% were seen once. This TCR was recovered from a human donor in good health. V usage is TRBV7-2 and J usage is TRBJ1-2, with unresolved D. Sample: blood. The CDR3 sequence: CASSLVTATYGYTF. For the CDR3, the DNA is TGTGCCAGCAGCTTAGTAACAGCCACCTATGGCTACACCTTC.